This T cell receptor (beta chain) comes out of a study of graft-versus-host responses after intestinal transplantation. Responders that carried the CFSE label, some 200,000 of them, were plated with some 200,000 irradiated, violet-dye-labeled stimulator cells. Here immunoSEQ multiplex PCR was the method, and the copy in TCRdb shows in-frame clones only, minus some. The sample consists of about 7,000 clones, 30% to 35% of them appearing once. As concerns this clone: This CDR3 is missing its conserved last phenylalanine or tryptophan, likely due to a read error. No DNA is shown, since the ends of the CDR3 on it are uncertain; the CDR3 is the one TCRdb lists.

A total of 15 residues make up the CDR3, ends included. The chain carries TRBV12-2 and TRBJ1-2. TRBV12-2 is an annotated pseudogene. Sequencing used alloreactive CD8+ T cells from a mixed lymphocyte reaction culture, obtained before transplantation. The subset was: CFSE-low proliferating T cells sorted from roughly six-day pre-transplant mixed lymphocyte reaction (GvH or HvG direction). This TCR was recovered from a human patient who was an organ donor for intestinal transplantation. CDR3 sequence reads: CASRDIRTPRKTYGY.